This T cell receptor (beta chain) came from a study of blood T cell repertoires in COVID-19. As for the study in general: Specimens from acute and convalescent COVID-19 originated in the United States, Italy and Spain.

The V end was cut by 4 bases, the J end by 7 bases, with 14 bases between. There are 13 residues in the CDR3. Germline CDR1 is SGHAT and CDR2 is FQNNGV. Source study methods: Cell counts per sample came from amplifying reference gene primers. Sequenced by immunoSEQ multiplex PCR; TCRdb stores in-frame clones only, minus some. That table is the source of V, J and clone size, and D and trimming were worked out from the DNA. This repertoire shows approximately 120,000 clones, roughly three quarters found once; its top ten account for about 40%. This clone was picked up many times. V is TRBV11-2 and J is TRBJ2-7; no firm D call. Sequenced material: peripheral blood. The origin of this receptor is a man aged 35 to 55 with active or convalescent COVID-19. The CDR3 here is CASSSTTLGEQYF. The CDR3 DNA sequence: TGTGCCAGCAGCTCAACTACCCTCGGGGAGCAGTACTTC.